This TCR beta chain was identified in a study of human T cells and chemical hapten exposure. Study-level information: Epicutaneous patch tests delivered 0.01% DPC to the upper back, with evaluation at 6 days. Alopecia universalis, totalis or areata was present in patients who were mostly female. Findings of the study overall: Because all patients had alopecia, their immune responses might differ from healthy ones. Versus controls, expanded TCRs had significantly more large CDR3 similarity clusters.

The sample holds many counts of this clonotype. Its antigen is unidentified. Via MiXCR, TCRdb re-called the RACE reads, giving one row per CDR3 protein. Among tens of thousands of distinct CDR3 sequences listed, around 13% were seen once. CDR3 length: 14 residues. CDR1 and CDR2 (germline): MNHEY, SVGEGT. Trimming cost V 0 bases and J 2 bases, with 6 bases left between them. Noted time point: pre-sensitization, week 0. Treatment described: therapeutic diphenylcyclopropenone sensitization with weekly scalp DPC. This chain links TRBV6-2 or TRBV6-3 with TRBJ2-3; no clear D. This TCR derives from a woman in her fifties or sixties with alopecia areata. Some clones in this sample may be carry-over from other donors' samples. Material: whole blood, obtained in connection with sensitization to the hapten diphenylcyclopropenone (DPC). CDR3 sequence reads: CASSYSLYTDTQYF. CDR3 in DNA: TGTGCCAGCAGTTACTCGTTGTACACAGATACGCAGTATTTT.